The clone carrying this T cell receptor beta chain was recorded many times. Its target is not known. The entry originates in a study of Graves' ophthalmopathy and Graves' hyperthyroidism. Study-level points and caveats: Most thyroid clonotypes with frequency above 0.001 were detected in blood too. The model flagged ophthalmopathy progression at roughly 64% sensitivity and 72.22% specificity.

The study excluded patients with other autoimmune diseases, uncontrolled infections, pregnancy or lactation. Diagnosis relied on clinical symptoms, serum thyroxine, TRAb, thyroid ultrasound and orbital computed tomography. This CDR3 is 14 amino acids long. V was clipped by 4 bases and J by 6 bases; unmatched bases: 8. Looked up from germline, CDR1 is SGHVS and CDR2 is FQNEAQ. Transcripts of RNA were the source for amplifying TCR beta CDR3 regions. First-round RT-PCR with HTBI primers preceded a second-round multiplex PCR. TCRdb passed the multiplex PCR reads through MiXCR, listing each CDR3 protein once. This sample has around 660,000 distinct CDR3 sequences, with about 38% found just once.

The chain combines TRBV7-8 with TRBJ2-7, with 8 bases fitting TRBD2. Sequenced sample: peripheral blood. This receptor was identified in an adult man with Graves' ophthalmopathy. The chain's CDR3 is CASSSPGLVPEQYF. The CDR3 DNA reads as TGTGCCAGCAGCTCGCCGGGACTAGTGCCCGAGCAGTACTTC. Full variable domain (outside the CDR3, taken from reference TRBV7-8 and TRBJ2-7): GAGVSQSPRYKVAKRGQDVALRCDPISGHVSLFWYQQALGQGPEFLTYFQNEAQLDKSGLPSDRFFAERPEGSVSTLKIQRTQQEDSAVYLCASSSPGLVPEQYFGPGTRLTVT.